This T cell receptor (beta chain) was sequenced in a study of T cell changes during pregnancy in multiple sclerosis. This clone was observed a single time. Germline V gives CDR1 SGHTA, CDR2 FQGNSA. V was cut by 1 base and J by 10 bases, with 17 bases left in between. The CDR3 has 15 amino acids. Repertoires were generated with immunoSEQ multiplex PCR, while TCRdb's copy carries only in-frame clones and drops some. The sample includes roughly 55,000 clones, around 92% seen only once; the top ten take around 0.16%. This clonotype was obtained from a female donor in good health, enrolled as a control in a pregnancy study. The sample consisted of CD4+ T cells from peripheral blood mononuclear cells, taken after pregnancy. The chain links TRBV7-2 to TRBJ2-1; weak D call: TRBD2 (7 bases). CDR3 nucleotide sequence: TGTGCCAGCAGCTTAGTCGGCGGGGGCCCGTCAGAGCAGTTCTTC. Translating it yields CASSLVGGGPSEQFF. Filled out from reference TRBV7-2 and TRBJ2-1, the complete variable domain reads GAGVSQSPSNKVTEKGKDVELRCDPISGHTALYWYRQSLGQGLEFLIYFQGNSAPDKSGLPSDRFSAERTGGSVSTLTIQRTQQEDSAVYLCASSLVGGGPSEQFFGPGTRLTVL.